Here is one TCR beta chain with its context. The target antigen is unknown. These data originate in a study of T cells expressing NK-cell markers. On the study more broadly: Source material for TCR beta repertoires consisted of sorted CD3+CD56+NKG2C+, CD3+CD56+NKG2C- and CD3+CD56-NKG2C+ T cells. General study findings and limits: The study found dominant NKG2C+ clonotypes at 1.0-7.0% of CD8+ T cells in about 6 donors.

Germline CDR1 reads SGHAT; CDR2 reads FQNNGV. CDR3 length: 18 amino acids. TCRdb re-called the 5' RACE reads; one entry per CDR3 protein, DNA not given. This sample's table has about 380,000 distinct CDR3 sequences. This TCR was sampled from a man aged 18-70 years in good health. Sequencing input: blood T cells: a sorted CD56 or NKG2C T cell subset, CD4+ or CD8+ T cells, or bulk PBMC T cells (not recorded which). V and J are TRBV11-2 and TRBJ2-4; the D call from TCRdb, TRBD1, cannot be confirmed without DNA. The chain's CDR3 is CASSLVIIGQGNKNIQYF.